This T cell receptor (beta chain) was retrieved from a study of cytomegalovirus exposure and HLA in healthy donors. PCR primers comprised 60 Vbeta and 13 Jbeta primers. In the source study's methods: A later analysis tallied tens of millions of unique TCR beta chains, around 10 million of them shared. Libraries were prepared by immunoSEQ multiplex PCR; TCRdb keeps only in-frame clonotypes and omits some of them. The V and J calls and clone size were taken over from that table, and D and trimming were inferred from the DNA. The top ten clones hold about 3.8% of a sample with approximately 190,000 clones, 81% of them seen once. Whereas donors were nominally healthy upon sampling, unrecorded immune exposures were probable. This CDR3 is built from 15 residues. Germline CDR1 SGHTA, CDR2 FQGNSA. The J segment lost 4 bases and the V segment lost 5 bases, leaving 7 bases of the junction unmatched.

This sequence was found in a man aged 45-65 years in good health and CMV-seronegative. The chain employs TRBV7-2 and TRBJ1-1; 10 bases agree with TRBD1. Sequencing was performed on PBMCs. Here the CDR3 reads CASSIPGQGFTEAFF. CDR3 coding DNA: TGTGCCAGCAGCATACCGGGACAGGGGTTCACTGAAGCTTTCTTT.